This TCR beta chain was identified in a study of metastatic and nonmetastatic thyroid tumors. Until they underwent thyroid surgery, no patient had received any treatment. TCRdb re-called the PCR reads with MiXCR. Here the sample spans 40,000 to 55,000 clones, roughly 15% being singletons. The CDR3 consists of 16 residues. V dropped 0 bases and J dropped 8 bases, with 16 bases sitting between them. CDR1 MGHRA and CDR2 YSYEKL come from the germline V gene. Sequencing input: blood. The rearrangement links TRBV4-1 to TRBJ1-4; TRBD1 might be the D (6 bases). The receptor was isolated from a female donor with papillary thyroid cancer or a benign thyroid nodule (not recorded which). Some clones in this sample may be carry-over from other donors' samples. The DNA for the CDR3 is TGCGCCAGCAGCCAAGATTTCGGGGGGGCGGACGAAAAACTGTTTTTT. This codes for CASSQDFGGADEKLFF.